The 8 T cell receptor beta chains below all came from one sample that was sequenced in a study of cytomegalovirus exposure and HLA in healthy donors. Both 60 Vbeta primers and 13 Jbeta primers went into the PCR. Using immunoSEQ multiplex PCR, the repertoire was profiled, and TCRdb retains in-frame clones only, with some absent. The sample lists 180,000 or so clones, about 77% occurring once. Sequenced material: PBMCs. All receptors derive from a female donor in good health and CMV-seronegative.

This chain connects TRBV30 to TRBJ1-2; 7 bases map to TRBD1. Trimming removed 2 bases from V and 8 bases from J; junction bases left unmatched: 17. This CDR3 contains 16 residues. Germline V CDR1 and CDR2: GTSNPN, SVGIG (reference sequence). The DNA of the CDR3 is TGTGCCTGGAGTATAAAGGGACAGACCGCGGTTGGGGGCTACACCTTC. Translation gives CAWSIKGQTAVGGYTF.

CDR3 in amino acids: CASSLIGGGTEAFF. As DNA, the CDR3 is TGTGCCAGCAGTTTGATCGGGGGAGGAACTGAAGCTTTCTTT. The V gene is TRBV27, the J gene TRBJ1-1, with TRBD1 as a possible D gene (5 bases). Germline loops: CDR1 MNHEY, CDR2 SMNVEV (reference sequence). The germline V and J ends were trimmed by 3 bases and 5 bases, with 13 bases remaining between them. The CDR3 consists of 14 residues.

This chain uses TRBV28 with TRBJ2-7, with D maybe TRBD1 (5 bases). Germline CDR1 is MDHEN and CDR2 is SYDVKM. The length of the CDR3 is 13 residues. V lost 5 bases to trimming and J lost 5 bases, with 13 bases between them. CDR3 amino acids: CASSPAQGNEQYF. The CDR3 DNA follows: TGTGCCAGCAGTCCCGCTCAGGGTAACGAGCAGTACTTC.

With regard to this clone: Other nucleotide sequences from this sample produce the same CDR3. CDR3 nucleotides: TGTGCCAGCAGTTCCGGGAATCAGCCCCAGCATTTT. Protein product: CASSSGNQPQHF. J is TRBJ1-5 and V is TRBV28; D not certain. CDR3 length: 12 amino acids. The germline V gene has CDR1 MDHEN and CDR2 SYDVKM. V was shortened by 4 bases and J by 4 bases, with 5 bases between the two germline ends.

This chain links TRBV14 with TRBJ2-3; perhaps TRBD1 as D (5 bases). The CDR3 sequence is 13 residues long. V was clipped by 0 bases and J by 8 bases, with 9 bases between them. Germline CDR1 is SGHDN and CDR2 is FVKESK. CDR3 DNA: TGTGCCAGCAGCCAAGAACTCCAGGGTACGCAGTATTTT. Translation gives CASSQELQGTQYF.

The chain joins TRBV9 to TRBJ2-1, with a possible D match to TRBD1 (6 bases). Trimming took off 0 bases at V and 6 bases at J, with 16 bases between the two ends. The germline V gene has CDR1 SGDLS and CDR2 YYNGEE. This CDR3 has 16 residues. CDR3 in DNA: TGTGCCAGCAGCGTAGGAGGGGGTCCACGGGGCAATGAGCAGTTCTTC. The encoded protein is CASSVGGGPRGNEQFF.

The chain uses TRBV5-1 and TRBJ2-1; 9 bases are a match to TRBD2. Germline V gives CDR1 SGHRS, CDR2 YFSETQ. After removal of 3 bases from V and 10 bases from J, the junction contained 14 bases not matched to a gene. There are 16 residues in the CDR3. The chain's CDR3 is CASSSGGVAGVGEQFF. CDR3 sequence (DNA): TGCGCCAGCAGCTCGGGGGGGGTAGCGGGGGTAGGGGAGCAGTTCTTC.

The CDR3 DNA is TGTGCGACACATGAAAGCGGGAGGGCCGTGGATACGCAGTATTTT. Residues: CATHESGRAVDTQYF. V is TRBV28 and J is TRBJ2-3; TRBD2 matches 10 bases. The CDR3 consists of 15 residues. The V gene's germline CDR1 is MDHEN and CDR2 SYDVKM.